The clone carrying this T cell receptor (beta chain) was seen only a few times. The antigen remains undetermined. The record originates from a study of T-cell memory formation after mild COVID-19. Broader study findings: Day 37-peaking second-wave clones had unconfirmed SARS-CoV-2 specificity. Clones contracting over day 15 to 85 were CD4/CD8 balanced, with later expanders leaning CD4+.

The germline V gene has CDR1 LGHNA and CDR2 YSLEER. With 5 bases clipped from V and 0 bases from J, the junction kept 13 bases outside the gene matches. This CDR3 spans 18 amino acids. TCRdb redid the calling of the 5' RACE reads with MiXCR, one entry per CDR3 protein. The sample shows about 360,000 distinct CDR3 sequences, around 14% of them seen only once. The V gene is TRBV4-3, the J gene TRBJ1-2, with TRBD1 matching over 9 bases. Input material: PBMCs or a T cell subset sorted from them (not recorded which). The sequence was collected from a man aged 18 to 29 who had mild COVID-19 (a few samples of this study predate the infection). Cell type and time point are not known. The CDR3 region is CASSNRGPEDRTNYGYTF. CDR3 bases: TGCGCCAGCAGCAACAGGGGGCCAGAAGACCGTACTAACTATGGCTACACCTTC.